This T cell receptor (beta chain) came from a study of blood T cell repertoires in COVID-19. As for the study in general: Sites across the United States, Italy and Spain contributed samples from acute and convalescent COVID-19.

Measured with immunoSEQ multiplex PCR; TCRdb has only the in-frame clones, and not every one. The table includes about 170,000 clones, approximately 82% detected once. Trimming pared 6 bases from V and 4 bases from J, leaving 6 bases between. Germline loops: CDR1 SQVTM, CDR2 ANQGSEA. CDR3 length: 10 amino acids. This clone has a single count. Across about two dozen US areas, participants ranged in age from about 18 to 90 years. Cohort allocation depended upon clinical history that participants reported. The receptor was isolated from a woman between 45 and 60 years old in a cohort exposed to, infected with or recovered from COVID-19 (not recorded which). This chain links TRBV29-1 with TRBJ1-1; perhaps TRBD1 as D (6 bases). Sequenced input: PBMCs or T cells enriched from blood (not recorded which). CDR3 loop: CSVGATEAFF. The CDR3 DNA follows: TGCAGCGTGGGGGCCACTGAAGCTTTCTTT.